Listed here is a single T cell receptor beta chain. The antigen remains undetermined. This sample is drawn from a study of cytomegalovirus exposure and HLA in healthy donors. Study information: Researchers found that 81% of around 400 genotyped donors fell within the Caucasian-associated ancestry cluster. Study-wide results and limits: The investigators catalogued 164 TCR beta chains as cytomegalovirus-associated. TCR beta sequences numbering roughly 18,000 were associated with HLA alleles at 0.05 false discovery rate in a later analysis. Productive status was seen about 90% or about 30% of the time for most TCR beta V segments in an earlier analysis.

In the PCR, 60 Vbeta and 13 Jbeta primers were used. The table came from immunoSEQ multiplex PCR; TCRdb's copy has only in-frame clones and leaves some out. The data hold nearly 300,000 clones, with just over 85% observed a single time. This TCR was recovered from a middle-aged man in good health and CMV-seropositive. Sequencing was done on a sample of PBMCs.

CDR3 sequence reads: CASSQGPGQNNEQFF. The CDR3 nucleotides are TGTGCCAGCAGCCAAGGCCCGGGACAGAACAATGAGCAGTTCTTC. This sequence joins TRBV4-2 and TRBJ2-1; 7 bases fit TRBD1. V trimming: 1 base; J trimming: 5 bases; junction bases outside the gene matches: 5. The length of the CDR3 is 15 residues. CDR1 is LGHNA and CDR2 is YNFKEQ in the germline V gene.